This is a list of T cell receptor beta chains from one sample in a study of cytomegalovirus exposure and HLA in healthy donors. Sequenced by immunoSEQ multiplex PCR; TCRdb stores in-frame clones only, minus some. The sample lists under 200,000 clones; 79% were seen once. Sample: PBMCs. All receptors derive from a woman in her forties in good health and CMV-seronegative. Both conserved end residues are part of each CDR3.

V gene	J gene	CDR3 protein
TRBV11-3	TRBJ2-7	CASSLRGRTGISWEQYF
TRBV7-6	TRBJ1-1	CASSPGQDTEAFF
TRBV25-1	TRBJ2-7	CASSRGGFGEQYF
TRBV30	TRBJ2-1	CAWSVPGGSYNEQFF
TRBV27	TRBJ1-2	CASSLSQGFNYGYTF
TRBV9	TRBJ2-7	CASSARQGVSEQYF
TRBV4-2	TRBJ2-1	CASSQDRIGGALRGEQFF
TRBV6-5	TRBJ1-6	CASSLGTGGSPLRF
TRBV7-9	TRBJ1-6	CASSLDSLSPLHF
TRBV5-8	TRBJ2-2	CASSLGLAATRGELFF
TRBV5-1	TRBJ2-7	CASSPLAGSYEQYF
TRBV28	TRBJ1-5	CASSPSQPQHF
TRBV5-6	TRBJ2-3	CASSLGQGSTDTQYF
TRBV5-1	TRBJ2-3	CASKAGGSTDTQYF
TRBV11-3	TRBJ2-3	CASSEGDTIRTDTQYF
TRBV7-9	TRBJ1-2	CTSSFGGRGGYTF
TRBV19	TRBJ1-2	CASSIVGQGSTF
TRBV11-3	TRBJ2-7	CASSLGPQGYEQYF
TRBV27	TRBJ2-1	CASSPTGLAGDEQFF
TRBV7-9	TRBJ1-6	CASTRRGGQGDSPLHF
TRBV6-1	TRBJ1-1	CASSEWEGHTEAFF
TRBV6-6	TRBJ2-5	CASSYPGVDETQYF
TRBV5-1	TRBJ2-2	CASTSSLAGNTGELFF
TRBV30	TRBJ2-1	CASRGLAAYNEQFF
TRBV19	TRBJ1-3	CASTPGVGNTIYF
TRBV9	TRBJ2-3	CASSVALRESTDTQYF
TRBV6-6	TRBJ1-1	CASRYGRALNTEAFF
TRBV30	TRBJ2-2	CAGTYRTGELFF
TRBV7-9	TRBJ2-3	CASSLARLAGPTDTQYF
TRBV6-1	TRBJ2-1	CASSEIGRGNEQFF
TRBV5-1	TRBJ1-2	CASSLGDRGRDGYTF
TRBV15	TRBJ1-2	CATTAGRQGSGYTF
TRBV14	TRBJ1-1	CASSDDRAVNTEAFF
TRBV5-5	TRBJ1-4	CASSLGLTNEKLFF
TRBV14	TRBJ1-1	CASSNTVGTEAFF
TRBV28	TRBJ2-1	CASSFRPSGYNEQFF
TRBV5-5	TRBJ1-2	CASSGDSWHGYTF
TRBV14	TRBJ1-1	CASSQAGHPNTEAFF
TRBV6-5	TRBJ2-4	CASSYSRQGQNIQYF
TRBV7-8	TRBJ2-7	CASSPRDSSYEQYF
TRBV7-9	TRBJ2-7	CASSPAGDDEQYF
TRBV4-1	TRBJ1-5	CASSQDWTVYNQPQHF
TRBV5-4	TRBJ2-3	CASSLAAGISTDTQYF
TRBV5-5	TRBJ2-2	CASSQRTGLNTGELFF
TRBV9	TRBJ2-1	CASSKASLSNNEQFF
TRBV29-1	TRBJ2-5	CSAPLTGSVETQYF
TRBV7-8	TRBJ2-1	CASSSGPGANEQFF